What follows are 30 T cell receptor beta chains derived from one specimen sequenced in a study of T cells after yellow fever vaccination. TCRdb redid the calling of the 5' RACE reads with MiXCR, one entry per CDR3 protein. The table shows a few hundred thousand distinct CDR3 sequences, with around 6.8% occurring only once. This specimen was PBMCs, taken about 41 days after the first yellow fever vaccination. The receptors originated from a man aged 18 to 30 who received the YFV17D yellow fever vaccine.

This clonotype was picked up many times. The chain employs TRBV5-8 and TRBJ1-2; D is undetermined. V was trimmed by 4 bases and J by 4 bases, leaving 8 bases between them. CDR3 length: 12 amino acids. Germline CDR1 and CDR2: SGHTS and YDEGEE. CDR3 nucleotides: TGTGCCAGCAGCCCCGACGGCTATGGCTACACCTTC. Translating it yields CASSPDGYGYTF.

This clonotype has ten or more counts. The genes are TRBV20-1 and TRBJ2-3; TRBD2 matches at 10 bases. V trimming: 0 bases; J trimming: 4 bases; junction bases outside the gene matches: 4. The CDR3 is 15 residues long. From germline, CDR1 is DFQATT and CDR2 SNEGSKA (reference sequence). CDR3 residues: CSARDRLAGADTQYF. Here the CDR3 DNA reads TGCAGTGCTAGAGATCGGCTAGCGGGGGCAGATACGCAGTATTTT.

CDR3 coding DNA: TGTGCCAGCAGTTACACGACACGAGCTAACTATGGCTACACCTTC. It specifies CASSYTTRANYGYTF. The rearrangement links TRBV6-5 to TRBJ1-2; no reliable D call. Trimming cost V 2 bases and J 0 bases, with 10 bases left between them. From germline, CDR1 is MNHEY and CDR2 SVGAGI. The CDR3 totals 15 residues.

The chain uses TRBV5-5 and TRBJ1-5; perhaps TRBD1 as D (6 bases). The CDR3 contains 18 residues. Germline-derived CDR1 and CDR2 are SGHKS and YYEKEE (reference sequence). Trimming removed 0 bases from V and 4 bases from J, with 20 bases in between. DNA for the CDR3: TGTGCCAGCAGCTTGGCCCCTGGGGGGGCATCTGGGAATCAGCCCCAGCATTTT. Encoded protein: CASSLAPGGASGNQPQHF.

As regards this clonotype: With a much larger clone just one base away, this may be a read error. The V and J genes are TRBV15 and TRBJ2-3; 8 nucleotides align to TRBD1. Unmatched junction bases numbered 12, after V lost 11 bases and J lost 2 bases. CDR3 length: 15 amino acids. Germline CDR1 and CDR2: LNHNV and YYDKDF (reference sequence). CDR3 bases: TGTGCCGCCACCCGGGACAGGCACTACACAGATACGCAGTATTTT. This translates into CAATRDRHYTDTQYF. The full variable domain, its missing parts supplied by reference TRBV15 and TRBJ2-3, is DAMVIQNPRYQVTQFGKPVTLSCSQTLNHNVMYWYQQKSSQAPKLLFHYYDKDFNNEADTPDNFQSRRPNTSFCFLDIRSPGLGDTAMYLCAATRDRHYTDTQYFGPGTRLTVL.

This rearrangement joins TRBV3-1 to TRBJ1-2; D unresolved. Trimming shortened V by 1 base and J by 8 bases, and 11 bases separated the two germline ends. Looked up from germline, CDR1 is LGHDT and CDR2 is YNNKEL (reference sequence). This CDR3 is built from 13 residues. CDR3 in amino acids: CASSQGTTMGYTF. The CDR3 nucleotides read TGTGCCAGCAGCCAAGGGACTACAATGGGCTACACCTTC. The whole variable domain, filled in from reference TRBV3-1 and TRBJ1-2, reads DTAVSQTPKYLVTQMGNDKSIKCEQNLGHDTMYWYKQDSKKFLKIMFSYNNKELIINETVPNRFSPKSPDKAHLNLHINSLELGDSAVYFCASSQGTTMGYTFGSGTRLTVV.

This clonotype came up a few times. The rearrangement links TRBV6-1 to TRBJ2-3; D ambiguous. The CDR3 is 12 residues long. Germline V gene lookup returns CDR1 MNHNS and CDR2 SASEGT. V dropped 5 bases and J dropped 4 bases, with 7 bases sitting between them. CDR3: CASSRSPDTQYF. Written as DNA, the CDR3 is TGTGCCAGCAGTCGAAGCCCAGATACGCAGTATTTT.

This clonotype was seen at least ten times. This sequence joins TRBV27 and TRBJ1-5, with a weak D call TRBD1 (6 bases). CDR1 and CDR2 from the germline V gene are MNHEY and SMNVEV (reference sequence). The length of the CDR3 is 15 residues. The germline V and J ends were trimmed by 6 bases and 4 bases, with 16 bases remaining between them. CDR3 amino acids: CASRPQGLGNQPQHF. In DNA, the CDR3 is TGTGCCAGCAGACCACAGGGACTCGGGAATCAGCCCCAGCATTTT.

This clonotype was detected only a few times. This chain links TRBV19 with TRBJ1-2, with 7 bases lining up with TRBD1. This CDR3 is 13 amino acids long. Germline values: CDR1 LNHDA, CDR2 SQIVND (reference sequence). The junction had 12 bases not matched to a gene; V was cut back by 9 bases and J by 8 bases. CDR3 sequence (DNA): TGTGCCAGCACAGGGACAGTTTTAGGCGGCTACACCTTC. Translated, it gives CASTGTVLGGYTF.

This clonotype was seen repeatedly, ten times or more. J is TRBJ1-4 and V is TRBV7-9; 7 bases line up with TRBD1. The CDR3 consists of 16 residues. Germline V gene data show CDR1 as SEHNR and CDR2 as FQNEAQ (reference sequence). With V trimmed by 3 bases and J by 8 bases, 12 bases remained unmatched. The CDR3: CASSLPRQGTGEKLFF. The CDR3 DNA reads TGTGCCAGCAGCTTGCCCAGACAGGGAACGGGAGAAAAACTGTTTTTT.

The chain carries TRBV29-1 and TRBJ1-2; weak D call: TRBD1 (6 bases). The germline CDR1 and CDR2 sequences are SQVTM and ANQGSEA. CDR3 length: 11 residues. V lost 3 bases and J 4 bases, leaving 6 bases between the germline ends. CDR3 protein: CSVDRGYGYTF. The DNA for the CDR3 is TGCAGCGTTGACAGGGGCTATGGCTACACCTTC.

Note on this clonotype: A read error may account for a junction end that differs from germline. This sequence joins TRBV20-1 and TRBJ2-7; perhaps TRBD2 as D (6 bases). The germline V gene has CDR1 DFQATT and CDR2 SNEGSKA (reference sequence). CDR3 length: 11 amino acids. The CDR3 DNA is TGCAGTGCTAAGGACTACTACGATCAGTACTTC. Protein sequence: CSAKDYYDQYF.

This clonotype was counted only a few times. V is TRBV7-2 and J is TRBJ2-5; D might be TRBD2 (6 bases). This CDR3 is 15 amino acids long. Trimming took 3 bases from V and 5 from J, leaving 16 bases between them. Germline V gives CDR1 SGHTA, CDR2 FQGNSA. The CDR3 loop is CASSLREVYLETQYF. CDR3 DNA: TGTGCCAGCAGCTTGCGGGAAGTGTATCTCGAGACCCAGTACTTC.

This CDR3 reads CASSSAGGTLETQYF. In nucleotides, the CDR3 is TGTGCCAGCAGCTCCGCGGGGGGAACTTTGGAGACCCAGTACTTC. This chain links TRBV7-2 with TRBJ2-5, with 8 bases identical to TRBD2. This CDR3 spans 15 amino acids. Germline V gene lookup returns CDR1 SGHTA and CDR2 FQGNSA. V lost 4 bases, J lost 5 bases, and 9 bases stayed unmatched.

In this sample, this clonotype turned up a few times. The rearrangement joins TRBV12-3 or TRBV12-4 to TRBJ2-5; either TRBD1 or TRBD2 may fit D (6 bases each). The CDR3 runs 15 residues. V lost 6 bases to trimming and J lost 5 bases, with 19 bases between them. The CDR3 sequence is CASSPGTGARETQYF. CDR3 nucleotides: TGTGCCAGCAGCCCGGGGACGGGGGCGAGGGAGACCCAGTACTTC.

The V gene is TRBV20-1, the J gene TRBJ1-2; the D gene is possibly TRBD1 (6 bases). CDR3 length: 10 residues. Trimming stripped 6 bases from V and 4 bases from J, with 6 bases between. Germline loops: CDR1 DFQATT, CDR2 SNEGSKA (reference sequence). The CDR3 DNA reads TGCAGTGCGGACAGCTATGGCTACACCTTC. Protein sequence: CSADSYGYTF.

This clonotype was counted between two and nine times. The chain uses TRBV6-6 and TRBJ1-1; D remains unclear. The CDR3 consists of 13 residues. Germline CDR1 MNHNY, CDR2 SVGAGI (reference sequence). Trimming shortened V by 6 bases and J by 0 bases, and 8 bases separated the two germline ends. This chain's CDR3 is CASSYGMNTEAFF. The CDR3 DNA follows: TGTGCCAGCAGCTACGGGATGAACACTGAAGCTTTCTTT.

This clonotype was recorded many times. The V gene is TRBV4-3, the J gene TRBJ2-4; TRBD1 is a possible D gene (6 bases). CDR3 length equals 14 residues. Trimming removed 0 bases from V and 11 bases from J, with 14 bases in between. CDR1 and CDR2 from the germline V gene are LGHNA and YSLEER. CDR3 in DNA: TGCGCCAGCAGCCAAGAGGTCAAGGGGGTATTTCAGTACTTC. It yields the protein CASSQEVKGVFQYF.

This clonotype was seen ten or more times. The CDR3 spells CASSLEGLGETQYF. The DNA for the CDR3 is TGTGCCAGCAGCTTAGAGGGGCTTGGGGAGACCCAGTACTTC. The chain uses TRBV11-2 and TRBJ2-5, with a tentative D call TRBD1 (5 bases). Germline V CDR1 and CDR2: SGHAT, FQNNGV. V lost 0 bases to trimming and J lost 5 bases, with 10 bases between them. This CDR3 has 14 residues.

This clonotype was detected a few times. The genes are TRBV27 and TRBJ1-5, with 11 bases aligning to TRBD1. The CDR3 is 16 residues long. Germline V gene sequence: CDR1 MNHEY, CDR2 SMNVEV (reference sequence). The V and J ends lost 5 bases and 4 bases, in that order; junction bases with no gene match: 7. The DNA of the CDR3 is TGTGCCAGCAGTCCTTGGACAGGGGGCTCGAATCAGCCCCAGCATTTT. Its protein product is CASSPWTGGSNQPQHF.

This clonotype was picked up a small number of times. The V gene is TRBV5-4, the J gene TRBJ1-1; 7 nucleotides match TRBD1. J gave up 0 bases and V 7 bases, and 3 bases lay outside the gene matches. The germline gives CDR1 SGHNT, CDR2 YYREEE (reference sequence). CDR3 length: 13 residues. The CDR3 DNA follows: TGTGCCAGCTTTGGGACAGTGAACACTGAAGCTTTCTTT. Translating it yields CASFGTVNTEAFF.

This clonotype was seen a few times. CDR3 sequence (DNA): TGTGCCAGCGCGGAGGCGGGGGAGACCCAGTACTTC. Amino acid sequence: CASAEAGETQYF. The genes are TRBV5-4 and TRBJ2-5; perhaps TRBD2 as D (6 bases). The CDR3 loop spans 12 amino acids. The germline V gene encodes CDR1 SGHNT and CDR2 YYREEE (reference sequence). Deletions cut 7 bases from V and 5 bases from J, with 12 bases between. The variable domain in full, completed from reference TRBV5-4 and TRBJ2-5, reads ETGVTQSPTHLIKTRGQQVTLRCSSQSGHNTVSWYQQALGQGPQFIFQYYREEENGRGNFPPRFSGLQFPNYSSELNVNALELDDSALYLCASAEAGETQYFGPGTRLLVL.

CDR3 protein: CSALGDWRTNTGELFF. For the CDR3, the DNA is TGCAGTGCCTTGGGGGACTGGAGAACGAACACCGGGGAGCTGTTTTTT. This chain links TRBV20-1 with TRBJ2-2, with a possible D match to TRBD2 (6 bases). The CDR3 has 16 residues. Germline V gives CDR1 DFQATT, CDR2 SNEGSKA (reference sequence). Trimming cost V 6 bases and J 0 bases, with 17 bases left between them.

This clonotype was seen only a few times. The chain employs TRBV19 and TRBJ2-6; tentative D call: TRBD1 (5 bases). With 5 bases removed from V and 0 bases from J, the gap between germline ends came to 14 bases. The CDR3 sequence is 17 residues long. Germline V CDR1 and CDR2: LNHDA, SQIVND (reference sequence). The CDR3 spells CASSLAGRGSGANVLTF. Written as DNA, the CDR3 is TGTGCCAGTAGTCTCGCAGGAAGGGGCTCTGGGGCCAACGTCCTGACTTTC.

This sequence joins TRBV6-5 and TRBJ2-3; 10 bases line up with TRBD1. V was clipped by 4 bases and J by 0 bases; unmatched bases: 10. In germline, CDR1 is MNHEY, CDR2 SVGAGI. The CDR3 runs to 18 residues. In DNA, the CDR3 is TGTGCCAGCAGTTTCCCGGGACAGGGGACCCTTAGCACAGATACGCAGTATTTT. Protein: CASSFPGQGTLSTDTQYF.

A few counts support this clonotype. V is TRBV7-2 and J is TRBJ1-3, with D possibly matching TRBD1 (5 bases). Germline CDR1 reads SGHTA; CDR2 reads FQGNSA. The CDR3 contains 15 residues. V lost 6 bases and J 2 bases, leaving 14 bases between the germline ends. DNA for the CDR3: TGTGCCAGCAGGTGGGACCGACGGGCTGGAAACACCATATATTTT. Translating it yields CASRWDRRAGNTIYF.

The chain has TRBV7-6 and TRBJ1-2, with D possibly matching TRBD1 (5 bases). Trimming left V 2 bases short and J 4 bases short, with 14 bases between. In germline, CDR1 is SGHVS, CDR2 FNYEAQ. CDR3 size: 15 residues. The DNA for the CDR3 is TGTGCCAGCAGCTTAAGGGGCCTTCCCTCCTATGGCTACACCTTC. This encodes CASSLRGLPSYGYTF. The complete variable domain, with remaining parts taken from reference TRBV7-6 and TRBJ1-2, reads GAGVSQSPRYKVTKRGQDVALRCDPISGHVSLYWYRQALGQGPEFLTYFNYEAQQDKSGLPNDRFSAERPEGSISTLTIQRTEQRDSAMYRCASSLRGLPSYGYTFGSGTRLTVV.

This clonotype was observed a handful of times. This chain uses TRBV12-3 or TRBV12-4 with TRBJ2-5; D may be TRBD2 (6 bases). The CDR3 runs to 13 residues. V lost 4 bases to trimming and J lost 6 bases, with 12 bases between them. Written as DNA, the CDR3 is TGTGCCAGCAGTTACCGGGGGACGAAGACCCAGTACTTC. Protein sequence: CASSYRGTKTQYF.

This clonotype was picked up a small number of times. Here the CDR3 DNA reads TGTGCCAGCAGTCAAGGGACGCGGTCAAGCTCCTATAATTCACCCCTCCACTTT. Protein sequence: CASSQGTRSSSYNSPLHF. The chain couples TRBV27 to TRBJ1-6; D perhaps matches TRBD1 (5 bases). V lost 5 bases and J lost 0, with 17 bases in between. The CDR3 runs to 18 residues. The germline V gene has CDR1 MNHEY and CDR2 SMNVEV (reference sequence).

This clonotype was detected a few times. The chain links TRBV12-3 or TRBV12-4 to TRBJ1-1; TRBD1 aligns across 7 bases. V lost 6 bases, J lost 6 bases, and 10 bases stayed unmatched. The CDR3 length is 14 residues. The CDR3 DNA is TGTGCCAGCAGGCCGTCTACAGGGGACCCTGAAGCTTTCTTT. The encoded protein is CASRPSTGDPEAFF.